The 21 T cell receptor beta chains below come from one sample, sequenced in a study of spatial heterogeneity in lung cancer. From the 5' RACE reads, TCRdb called clonotypes with MiXCR, one entry per CDR3 protein. The sample has approximately 39,000 distinct CDR3 sequences, 4.5% to 6% seen once; the top ten hold around 10%. Time point meaning: sample taken at primary tumor resection. The sequenced material consisted of unsorted whole RNA from tumor, nontumor lung or frozen PBMC. The specimen was PBMCs, collected at surgery. The origin of the receptors is a male donor with early-stage non-small cell lung cancer.

This clonotype was counted ten times or more. The V call is TRBV6-1, the J call TRBJ2-3; 8 positions agree with TRBD1. The CDR3 spans 16 residues. Trimming removed 4 bases from V and 2 bases from J; junction bases left unmatched: 8. CDR1 and CDR2 (germline): MNHNS, SASEGT. The CDR3 loop is CASSVQGAAFTDTQYF. The DNA of the CDR3 is TGTGCCAGCAGTGTCCAGGGGGCCGCATTCACAGATACGCAGTATTTT.

The table lists this clonotype with many counts. The chain carries TRBV27 and TRBJ2-3; 7 bases agree with TRBD1. The length of the CDR3 is 16 residues. From germline, CDR1 is MNHEY and CDR2 SMNVEV (reference sequence). After removal of 6 bases from V and 1 base from J, the junction contained 10 bases not matched to a gene. The CDR3 is CASRKRNRGGTDTQYF. CDR3 in DNA: TGTGCCAGCAGAAAACGGAACAGGGGTGGCACAGATACGCAGTATTTT.

This chain connects TRBV9 to TRBJ1-2, with D hard to call. With 4 bases removed from V and 4 bases from J, the gap between germline ends came to 14 bases. Germline lookup yields CDR1 SGDLS and CDR2 YYNGEE. The CDR3 extends over 14 amino acids. CDR3 residues: CASSPQWGTYGYTF. CDR3 coding DNA: TGTGCCAGCAGCCCCCAGTGGGGTACCTATGGCTACACCTTC. Supplemented by reference TRBV9 and TRBJ1-2, the full variable domain reads DSGVTQTPKHLITATGQRVTLRCSPRSGDLSVYWYQQSLDQGLQFLIQYYNGEERAKGNILERFSAQQFPDLHSELNLSSLELGDSALYFCASSPQWGTYGYTFGSGTRLTVV.

This clonotype was detected a few times. The CDR3 sequence is CASSQMAQGLNQPQHF. The CDR3 nucleotides are TGTGCCAGCAGCCAGATGGCACAGGGGTTAAATCAGCCCCAGCATTTT. This chain links TRBV7-2 with TRBJ1-5, with 7 nucleotides matching TRBD1. From germline, CDR1 is SGHTA and CDR2 FQGNSA. Trimming took 5 bases from V and 4 from J; bases not matched to a gene: 11. CDR3 size: 16 residues.

Many counts were recorded for this clonotype. The rearrangement uses TRBV5-6 and TRBJ1-5, with D tentatively TRBD1 (5 bases). Germline lookup yields CDR1 SGHDT and CDR2 YYEEEE. This CDR3 has 16 amino acids. Trimming left V 0 bases short and J 2 bases short, with 12 bases between. The CDR3 bases are TGTGCCAGCAGCTTGGATAGGGGAGGAGGCAATCAGCCCCAGCATTTT. As protein: CASSLDRGGGNQPQHF.

This clonotype was counted at least ten times. The V gene is TRBV7-9, the J gene TRBJ2-2; D gene unclear. V was shortened by 5 bases and J by 0 bases, with 7 bases between the two germline ends. This CDR3 region has 14 residues. Germline assignment: CDR1 SEHNR and CDR2 FQNEAQ (reference sequence). In DNA form, the CDR3 reads TGTGCCAGCAGCCCCCGGGCGAACACCGGGGAGCTGTTTTTT. It is translated as CASSPRANTGELFF.

This CDR3 reads CASSLDQNNSPLHF. The CDR3 coding sequence is TGTGCCAGCAGCTTGGATCAGAATAATTCACCCCTCCACTTT. The chain recombines TRBV5-4 with TRBJ1-6; D gene unclear. Deletions cut 0 bases from V and 5 bases from J, with 6 bases between. CDR3 length: 14 residues. Germline CDR1 SGHNT, CDR2 YYREEE (reference sequence).

This clonotype has ten or more counts. The J gene is TRBJ1-2, the V gene TRBV2; the match to TRBD1 covers 7 bases. Trimming at V came to 6 bases and at J to 6 bases, leaving 10 bases not matched to a gene. This CDR3 is 14 amino acids long. CDR1 and CDR2 from the germline V gene are SNHLY and FYNNEI. CDR3 region: CASRGLRGMNGYTF. The DNA of the CDR3 is TGTGCCAGCAGGGGCCTCAGGGGGATGAATGGCTACACCTTC. The whole variable domain, filled in from reference TRBV2 and TRBJ1-2, reads EPEVTQTPSHQVTQMGQEVILRCVPISNHLYFYWYRQILGQKVEFLVSFYNNEISEKSEIFDDQFSVERPDGSNFTLKIRSTKLEDSAMYFCASRGLRGMNGYTFGSGTRLTVV.

This clonotype was seen at least ten times. The chain employs TRBV2 and TRBJ2-5; D is ambiguous. This CDR3 has 13 residues. CDR1 SNHLY and CDR2 FYNNEI come from the germline V gene. V lost 8 bases and J lost 1, with 11 bases in between. The CDR3 is CASQRRLQETQYF. The CDR3 DNA reads as TGTGCCAGCCAAAGAAGGCTCCAAGAGACCCAGTACTTC.

Ten or more counts support this clonotype. V usage is TRBV30 and J usage is TRBJ2-2; TRBD1 matches at 7 bases. Trimming took 5 bases from V and 0 from J; bases not matched to a gene: 3. Germline CDR1 is GTSNPN and CDR2 is SVGIG (reference sequence). The CDR3 extends over 14 amino acids. The CDR3 bases are TGTGCCTGGGACGGACAGGCGAACACCGGGGAGCTGTTTTTT. This translates into CAWDGQANTGELFF.

This clonotype was counted many times. The chain joins TRBV20-1 to TRBJ1-3; a possible D gene is TRBD1 (6 bases). CDR1 is DFQATT and CDR2 is SNEGSKA in the germline V gene (reference sequence). This CDR3 comprises 14 residues. The V gene lost 3 bases and the J gene lost 6 bases, with 15 bases spanning the gap. CDR3 region: CSASGGGGPNTIYF. CDR3 nucleotide sequence: TGCAGTGCTAGCGGGGGAGGGGGGCCAAACACCATATATTTT.

This clonotype appeared many times. The CDR3 protein is CASSPQLGANVLTF. CDR3 DNA sequence: TGTGCCAGCAGTCCCCAGTTGGGGGCCAACGTCCTGACTTTC. J is TRBJ2-6 and V is TRBV2; D gene unclear. The CDR3 is made up of 14 amino acids. Per germline, CDR1 SNHLY and CDR2 FYNNEI. With 5 bases removed from V and 4 bases from J, the gap between germline ends came to 9 bases. The entire variable domain, with the rest obtained from reference TRBV2 and TRBJ2-6, is as follows: EPEVTQTPSHQVTQMGQEVILRCVPISNHLYFYWYRQILGQKVEFLVSFYNNEISEKSEIFDDQFSVERPDGSNFTLKIRSTKLEDSAMYFCASSPQLGANVLTFGAGSRLTVL.

This clonotype was counted at least ten times. This chain connects TRBV11-2 to TRBJ1-4, with D possibly being TRBD1 (5 bases). Between the trimmed V and J ends, which lost 6 bases and 4 bases, there was a span of 9 bases. The length of the CDR3 is 13 residues. From germline, CDR1 is SGHAT and CDR2 FQNNGV. CDR3 region: CASRSGVNEKLFF. The CDR3, as DNA: TGTGCCAGCAGGTCGGGGGTTAATGAAAAACTGTTTTTT.

This clonotype was counted only a few times. The chain carries TRBV4-3 and TRBJ2-1; D gene uncertain. Germline loops: CDR1 LGHNA, CDR2 YSLEER. Trimming removed 2 bases at V and 6 bases at J, with 8 bases between. The CDR3 contains 13 residues. CDR3: CASSQSTRNEQFF. As DNA, the CDR3 is TGCGCCAGCAGCCAAAGTACGCGCAATGAGCAGTTCTTC.

Many counts were recorded for this clonotype. The chain carries TRBV11-2 and TRBJ2-2; no firm D call. The CDR3 length is 13 residues. CDR1 SGHAT and CDR2 FQNNGV come from the germline V gene. V was clipped by 5 bases and J by 3 bases, with 7 bases between them. CDR3 region: CASSPIDTGELFF. Written as DNA, the CDR3 is TGTGCCAGCAGCCCGATCGACACCGGGGAGCTGTTTTTT.

There are many counts of this clonotype. This chain uses TRBV28 with TRBJ2-7; TRBD2 might be the D (7 bases). CDR1 MDHEN and CDR2 SYDVKM come from the germline V gene. The length of the CDR3 is 17 residues. The V and J ends lost 1 base and 6 bases respectively, with 22 bases between them. CDR3 sequence: CASSLFEGVWGGGEQYF. The CDR3 DNA is TGTGCCAGCAGTTTATTCGAAGGAGTGTGGGGAGGGGGCGAGCAGTACTTC.

This clonotype was observed many times. The V and J genes are TRBV7-2 and TRBJ1-4, with D unclear. Trimming left V 2 bases short and J 0 bases short, with 7 bases between. CDR1 and CDR2 from the germline V gene are SGHTA and FQGNSA. The CDR3 is 15 amino acids. This CDR3 reads CASSLSGSTNEKLFF. DNA of the CDR3: TGTGCCAGCAGCTTAAGTGGTTCAACTAATGAAAAACTGTTTTTT.

This clonotype was seen ten or more times. The chain couples TRBV4-3 to TRBJ1-1, with 10 bases lining up with TRBD1. The germline CDR1 and CDR2 sequences are LGHNA and YSLEER. V lost 0 bases and J lost 0; bases outside the gene matches: 7. The CDR3 has 18 amino acids. The CDR3 DNA is TGCGCCAGCAGCCAAGATCGGGACAGGGGCCGCATGAACACTGAAGCTTTCTTT. It is translated as CASSQDRDRGRMNTEAFF.

This clonotype was detected ten times or more. The chain links TRBV6-5 to TRBJ2-1; 10 bases map to TRBD1. J lost 3 bases, V lost 6 bases, and 8 bases had no gene match. The CDR3 has 16 amino acids. Germline V gene data show CDR1 as MNHEY and CDR2 as SVGAGI. This CDR3 is CASRVTGTGVYNEQFF. The CDR3 region has the DNA TGTGCCAGCAGAGTTACCGGGACAGGGGTCTACAATGAGCAGTTCTTC.

This clonotype was seen more than once but under ten times. The gene calls are TRBV6-6 and TRBJ1-5; tentatively, D is TRBD1 (5 bases). V was pared by 2 bases and J by 6 bases, with 14 bases between. Germline V CDR1 and CDR2: MNHNY, SVGAGI (reference sequence). The CDR3 extends over 15 amino acids. CDR3 sequence (DNA): TGTGCCAGCAGTTACCAGGGTAGAAGGAGTCAGCCCCAGCATTTT. It encodes CASSYQGRRSQPQHF.

This clonotype was detected many times. The chain carries TRBV28 and TRBJ2-7; TRBD1 matches 8 bases. The germline V gene encodes CDR1 MDHEN and CDR2 SYDVKM. The CDR3 is 16 amino acids. The trim removed 4 bases at V and 2 bases at J, leaving 10 bases unmatched. The CDR3 DNA is TGTGCCAGCAGTTCGCATGCCGGGACAGGAACCTACGAGCAGTACTTC. Its protein product is CASSSHAGTGTYEQYF.